This TCR beta chain was sequenced for a study of T cells in Graves' hyperthyroidism and ophthalmopathy. This clonotype was seen repeatedly, ten times or more. The antigen is unknown. Amplified TCR beta CDR3 regions came from RNA transcripts. HTBI primers drove first-round RT-PCR of the TCR CDR3. TCRdb used MiXCR to reprocess the multiplex PCR reads, holding one entry per CDR3 protein. The sample consists of a few hundred thousand distinct CDR3 sequences, 13% to 15% of them appearing once. Findings and caveats of the study: In simple terms, a model built on 13 V-J features told ophthalmopathy apart from stable hyperthyroidism.

Diagnosis relied on clinical symptoms, serum thyroxine and TRAb, thyroid ultrasound and orbital computed tomography. PBMCs came from 10 ml fresh peripheral blood. The germline gives CDR1 SNHLY, CDR2 FYNNEI. Trimming left V 8 bases short and J 2 bases short, with 12 bases between. CDR3 length equals 14 residues. This TCR was recovered from a woman aged 40 to 55 with Graves' hyperthyroidism that later progressed to Graves' ophthalmopathy. The chain couples TRBV2 to TRBJ1-4; no clear D gene. Sequencing input: blood. The CDR3 sequence is CASVRTATNEKLFF. For the CDR3, the DNA is TGTGCCAGCGTAAGAACAGCCACTAATGAAAAACTGTTTTTT.